A single sample gave rise to the 11 T cell receptor beta chains below, sequenced in a study of blood T cell repertoires in COVID-19. Method: immunoSEQ multiplex PCR; TCRdb's copy keeps in-frame clones and lacks some. The sample consists of some 110,000 clones, around 86% of them appearing once. The sample was peripheral blood. These receptors originate from a man in his forties or fifties with acute or convalescent COVID-19.

This clone was recorded only once. The chain recombines TRBV7-9 with TRBJ1-3, with D possibly TRBD1 on 5 matching bases. With 5 bases removed from V and 4 bases from J, the gap between germline ends came to 15 bases. Germline lookup yields CDR1 SEHNR and CDR2 FQNEAQ (reference sequence). CDR3 length equals 15 residues. The CDR3 loop is CASSPGEEAGNTIYF. CDR3 DNA: TGTGCCAGCAGCCCGGGGGAGGAGGCCGGAAACACCATATATTTT.

This chain links TRBV6-1 with TRBJ2-5; D gene ambiguous. This CDR3 is built from 16 residues. Germline-derived CDR1 and CDR2 are MNHNS and SASEGT. Trimming cost V 2 bases and J 1 base, with 14 bases left between them. CDR3 coding DNA: TGTGCCAGCAGTGAACCCGCCTGGAGTAGCCAAGAGACCCAGTACTTC. The encoded protein is CASSEPAWSSQETQYF.

This clone has just one count. This chain connects TRBV29-1 to TRBJ2-2; weak D call: TRBD2 (6 bases). Germline values: CDR1 SQVTM, CDR2 ANQGSEA. V was trimmed by 6 bases and J by 6 bases, leaving 8 bases between them. This CDR3 contains 11 residues. The CDR3 reads CSVGGSGELFF. The CDR3 DNA follows: TGCAGCGTGGGGGGTTCCGGGGAGCTGTTTTTT.

This chain joins TRBV5-4 and TRBJ2-1, with D perhaps TRBD1 (5 bases). Per the germline V gene, CDR1 is SGHNT and CDR2 is YYREEE (reference sequence). Trimming left V 0 bases short and J 2 bases short, with 9 bases between. The CDR3 length is 15 residues. Here the CDR3 reads CASSLESGTYNEQFF. DNA for the CDR3: TGTGCCAGCAGCTTGGAATCAGGGACCTACAATGAGCAGTTCTTC.

A single count supports this clone. Different DNA sequences within this sample yield the same CDR3. J is TRBJ2-7 and V is TRBV30, with 10 nucleotides matching TRBD1. Germline V CDR1 and CDR2: GTSNPN, SVGIG (reference sequence). The CDR3 is 14 amino acids. The V and J ends lost 2 bases and 3 bases, in that order; junction bases with no gene match: 4. In nucleotides, the CDR3 is TGTGCCTGGAGTACCGGGACAGGGGACTACGAGCAGTACTTC. Protein product: CAWSTGTGDYEQYF.

The chain combines TRBV27 with TRBJ2-5; 7 bases map to TRBD1. CDR3 length equals 14 residues. CDR1 and CDR2 (germline): MNHEY, SMNVEV (reference sequence). Trimming at V came to 4 bases and at J to 4 bases, leaving 6 bases not matched to a gene. The CDR3 protein is CASSSYRGVETQYF. The CDR3 DNA reads TGTGCCAGCAGTTCATACAGGGGTGTAGAGACCCAGTACTTC.

The chain employs TRBV6-1 and TRBJ2-7, with D tentatively TRBD1 (6 bases). V was clipped by 5 bases and J by 4 bases, with 15 bases between them. The CDR3 contains 14 residues. Germline-derived CDR1 and CDR2 are MNHNS and SASEGT. The CDR3 sequence is CASSYAGEYYEQYF. The CDR3 DNA is TGTGCCAGCAGTTATGCAGGGGAATATTACGAGCAGTACTTC.

CDR3 sequence reads: CASSPGQGWNEQFF. For the CDR3, the DNA is TGCGCCAGCAGCCCCGGACAGGGGTGGAATGAGCAGTTCTTC. The chain couples TRBV5-1 to TRBJ2-1; 9 bases align to TRBD1. V lost 4 bases and J lost 7; bases outside the gene matches: 6. This CDR3 is 14 amino acids long. Germline V gives CDR1 SGHRS, CDR2 YFSETQ.

A single count supports this clone. This chain links TRBV28 with TRBJ1-1; D is uncertain. The CDR3 is made up of 12 amino acids. V lost 3 bases, J lost 3 bases, and 5 bases lay in between. Germline lookup yields CDR1 MDHEN and CDR2 SYDVKM. CDR3 nucleotide sequence: TGTGCCAGCAGTTTTTCCGACACTGAAGCTTTCTTT. As protein: CASSFSDTEAFF.

V gene TRBV11-2 combines with J gene TRBJ1-5; D is unclear. The CDR3 runs to 14 residues. The V gene's germline CDR1 is SGHAT and CDR2 FQNNGV. V was clipped by 3 bases and J by 3 bases, with 9 bases between them. The CDR3: CASSFEADNQPQHF. The DNA for the CDR3 is TGTGCCAGCAGCTTTGAGGCCGACAATCAGCCCCAGCATTTT.

Only one count was recorded for this clone. The chain recombines TRBV6-6 with TRBJ1-1; D call uncertain. V was pared by 5 bases and J by 6 bases, with 7 bases between. Germline V lookup: CDR1 MNHNY, CDR2 SVGAGI (reference sequence). This CDR3 has 11 residues. CDR3 protein: CASSLEAEAFF. CDR3 in DNA: TGTGCCAGCAGTCTCGAGGCTGAAGCTTTCTTT.